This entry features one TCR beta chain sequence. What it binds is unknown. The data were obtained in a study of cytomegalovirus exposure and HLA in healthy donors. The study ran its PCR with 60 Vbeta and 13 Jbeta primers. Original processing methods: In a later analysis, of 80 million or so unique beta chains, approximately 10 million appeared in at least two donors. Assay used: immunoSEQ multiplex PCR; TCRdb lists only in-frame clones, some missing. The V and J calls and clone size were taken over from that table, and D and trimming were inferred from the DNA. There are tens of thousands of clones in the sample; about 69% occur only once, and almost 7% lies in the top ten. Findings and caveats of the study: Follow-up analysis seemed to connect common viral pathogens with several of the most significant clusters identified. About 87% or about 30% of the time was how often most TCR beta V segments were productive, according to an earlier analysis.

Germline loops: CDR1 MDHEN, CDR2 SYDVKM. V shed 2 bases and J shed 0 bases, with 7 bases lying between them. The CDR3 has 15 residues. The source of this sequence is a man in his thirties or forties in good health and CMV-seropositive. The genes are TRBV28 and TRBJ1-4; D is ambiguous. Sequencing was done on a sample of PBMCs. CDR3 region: CASSLSDATNEKLFF. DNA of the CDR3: TGTGCCAGCAGTTTAAGCGATGCAACTAATGAAAAACTGTTTTTT.